One T cell receptor beta chain is described in this entry. The primer mix had 60 Vbeta and 13 Jbeta primers. Sequenced by immunoSEQ multiplex PCR; TCRdb stores in-frame clones only, minus some. The listing records 130,000 to 150,000 clones. This sample stems from a study of cytomegalovirus exposure and HLA in healthy donors. Trimming shortened V by 5 bases and J by 1 base, and 10 bases separated the two germline ends. The CDR3 runs to 13 residues. Germline CDR1 reads SQVTM; CDR2 reads ANQGSEA. This TCR was recovered from a male donor in good health and CMV-seronegative. Sequenced sample: PBMCs. This chain links TRBV29-1 with TRBJ2-3, with D maybe TRBD2 (5 bases). The CDR3 DNA sequence: TGCAGCGTTCTGAAAGCGGGCACAGATACGCAGTATTTT. It translates to CSVLKAGTDTQYF.